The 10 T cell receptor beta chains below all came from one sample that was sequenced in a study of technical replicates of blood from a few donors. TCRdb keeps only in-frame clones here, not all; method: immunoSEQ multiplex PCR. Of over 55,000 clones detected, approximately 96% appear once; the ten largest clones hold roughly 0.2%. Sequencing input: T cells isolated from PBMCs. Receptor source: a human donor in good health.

CDR3 sequence: CASSLGAGGSYEQYF. The CDR3 bases are TGTGCCAGCAGTTTAGGGGCGGGGGGGTCCTACGAGCAGTACTTC. This sequence joins TRBV27 and TRBJ2-7; 9 nucleotides line up with TRBD2. The J segment lost 1 base and the V segment lost 2 bases, leaving 3 bases of the junction unmatched. CDR1 and CDR2 (germline): MNHEY, SMNVEV (reference sequence). This CDR3 spans 15 amino acids.

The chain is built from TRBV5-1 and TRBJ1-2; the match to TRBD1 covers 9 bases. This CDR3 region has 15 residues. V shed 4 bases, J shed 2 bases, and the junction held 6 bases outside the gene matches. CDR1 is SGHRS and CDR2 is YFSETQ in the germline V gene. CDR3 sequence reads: CASSPGQGRNYGYTF. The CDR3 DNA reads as TGCGCCAGCAGCCCGGGACAGGGAAGGAACTATGGCTACACCTTC. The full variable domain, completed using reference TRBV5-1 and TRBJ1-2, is KAGVTQTPRYLIKTRGQQVTLSCSPISGHRSVSWYQQTPGQGLQFLFEYFSETQRNKGNFPGRFSGRQFSNSRSEMNVSTLELGDSALYLCASSPGQGRNYGYTFGSGTRLTVV.

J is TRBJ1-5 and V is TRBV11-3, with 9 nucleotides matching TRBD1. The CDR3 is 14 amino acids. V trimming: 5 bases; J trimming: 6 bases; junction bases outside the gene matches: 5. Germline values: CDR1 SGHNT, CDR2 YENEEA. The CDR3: CASSAQGASQPQHF. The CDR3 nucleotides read TGTGCCAGCAGCGCACAGGGGGCAAGTCAGCCCCAGCATTTT.

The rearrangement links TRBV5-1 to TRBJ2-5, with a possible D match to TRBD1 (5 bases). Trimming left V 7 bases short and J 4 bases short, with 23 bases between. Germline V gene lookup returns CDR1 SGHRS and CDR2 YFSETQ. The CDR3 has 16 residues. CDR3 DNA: TGCGCCAGCTGGGGCGTTGGGGAATTCGGGTCAGAGACCCAGTACTTC. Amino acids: CASWGVGEFGSETQYF.

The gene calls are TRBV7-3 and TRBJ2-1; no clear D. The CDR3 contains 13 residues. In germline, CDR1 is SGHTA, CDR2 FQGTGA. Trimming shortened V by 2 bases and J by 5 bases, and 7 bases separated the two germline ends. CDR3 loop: CASSLQSNNEQFF. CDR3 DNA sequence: TGTGCCAGCAGCTTACAAAGCAACAATGAGCAGTTCTTC.

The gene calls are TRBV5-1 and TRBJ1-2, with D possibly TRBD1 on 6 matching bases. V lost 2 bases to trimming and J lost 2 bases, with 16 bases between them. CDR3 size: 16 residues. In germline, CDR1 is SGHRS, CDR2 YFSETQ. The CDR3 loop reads CASSLAPQGSNYGYTF. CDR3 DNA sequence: TGCGCCAGCAGCTTAGCCCCGCAGGGGTCGAACTATGGCTACACCTTC.

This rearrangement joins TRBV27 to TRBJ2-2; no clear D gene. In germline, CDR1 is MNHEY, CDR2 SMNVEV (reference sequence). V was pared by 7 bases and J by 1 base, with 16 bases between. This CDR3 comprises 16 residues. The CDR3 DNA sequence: TGTGCCAGCACCTTTCTTCGACACGTGAACACCGGGGAGCTGTTTTTT. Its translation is CASTFLRHVNTGELFF.

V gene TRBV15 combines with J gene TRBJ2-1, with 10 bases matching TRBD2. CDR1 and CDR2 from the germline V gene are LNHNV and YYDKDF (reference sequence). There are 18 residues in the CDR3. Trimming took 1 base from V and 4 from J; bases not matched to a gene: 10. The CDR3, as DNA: TGTGCCACCAGCAGAGTGATAGCGGGGGGCCGACATTACAATGAGCAGTTCTTC. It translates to CATSRVIAGGRHYNEQFF.

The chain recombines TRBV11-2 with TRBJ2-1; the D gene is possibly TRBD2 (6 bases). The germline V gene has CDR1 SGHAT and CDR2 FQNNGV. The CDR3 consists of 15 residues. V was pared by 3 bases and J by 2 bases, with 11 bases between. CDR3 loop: CASSFRDFPYNEQFF. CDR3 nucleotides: TGTGCCAGCAGCTTCCGGGACTTCCCCTACAATGAGCAGTTCTTC.

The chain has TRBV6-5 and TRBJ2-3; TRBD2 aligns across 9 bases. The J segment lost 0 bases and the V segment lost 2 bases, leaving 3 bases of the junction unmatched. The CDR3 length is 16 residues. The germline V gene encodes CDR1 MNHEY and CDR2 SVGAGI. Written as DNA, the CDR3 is TGTGCCAGCAGTTACATGCTAGCGGGAAGCACAGATACGCAGTATTTT. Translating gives CASSYMLAGSTDTQYF.